This entry lists 10 T cell receptor beta chains sequenced from one sample in a study of beta chain features in type 1 diabetes. Every isolated RNA sample was fully reverse transcribed, so sequencing captured expressed TCRB transcripts. Assay: immunoSEQ multiplex PCR; the TCRdb copy retains only in-frame clones and omits some. The sample has about 620,000 clones; 15% to 18% are singletons. Sequencing was carried out using naive CD4+ T cells from blood. These receptors came from a man aged 18 to 35 in good health.

This clone has just a few counts. The V call is TRBV7-9, the J call TRBJ2-7, with 7 bases fitting TRBD1. Germline assignment: CDR1 SEHNR and CDR2 FQNEAQ (reference sequence). This CDR3 comprises 16 residues. After removal of 1 base from V and 5 bases from J, the junction contained 11 bases not matched to a gene. The CDR3 spells CASSLGTRQGDNEQYF. CDR3 bases: TGTGCCAGCAGCTTAGGGACTCGACAGGGCGACAACGAGCAGTACTTC.

The CDR3: CASSSRDGKEGYTF. The DNA for the CDR3 is TGTGCCAGCAGCTCCCGGGACGGTAAAGAGGGCTACACCTTC. The chain couples TRBV7-2 to TRBJ1-2; a possible D gene is TRBD1 (5 bases). Germline assignment: CDR1 SGHTA and CDR2 FQGNSA. Deletions cut 4 bases from V and 8 bases from J, with 17 bases between. The CDR3 covers 14 residues.

This chain uses TRBV7-2 with TRBJ1-2; 7 positions agree with TRBD1. Germline lookup yields CDR1 SGHTA and CDR2 FQGNSA. Trimming at V came to 5 bases and at J to 2 bases, leaving 8 bases not matched to a gene. The CDR3 is 15 amino acids. In DNA, the CDR3 is TGTGCCAGCAGCCTTTCCCGGGACAGAAACTATGGCTACACCTTC. Amino acids: CASSLSRDRNYGYTF.

This clone occurred a few times. The chain couples TRBV5-1 to TRBJ1-1; possible D gene TRBD1, 6 bases. The germline V gene encodes CDR1 SGHRS and CDR2 YFSETQ. The CDR3 contains 18 residues. V was trimmed by 0 bases and J by 2 bases, leaving 20 bases between them. CDR3 in DNA: TGCGCCAGCAGCTTGGACCCGGGACAAAGATGGGAAAACACTGAAGCTTTCTTT. It codes for CASSLDPGQRWENTEAFF. The full variable domain, with the rest looked up from reference TRBV5-1 and TRBJ1-1, is KAGVTQTPRYLIKTRGQQVTLSCSPISGHRSVSWYQQTPGQGLQFLFEYFSETQRNKGNFPGRFSGRQFSNSRSEMNVSTLELGDSALYLCASSLDPGQRWENTEAFFGQGTRLTVV.

V usage is TRBV4-2 and J usage is TRBJ1-2, with 9 positions matching TRBD1. The CDR3 is 15 amino acids. Germline CDR1 is LGHNA and CDR2 is YNFKEQ. Trimming took 1 base from V and 2 from J; bases not matched to a gene: 2. The DNA for the CDR3 is TGTGCCAGCAGCCAAGGAGGGACAGGGAACTATGGCTACACCTTC. Translation: CASSQGGTGNYGYTF.

This chain connects TRBV7-2 to TRBJ2-3, with unresolved D. The CDR3 spans 15 residues. V was trimmed by 3 bases and J by 2 bases, leaving 12 bases between them. Germline CDR1 is SGHTA and CDR2 is FQGNSA. This CDR3 is CASSFRRLITDTQYF. CDR3 nucleotide sequence: TGTGCCAGCAGCTTTCGCAGGTTAATCACAGATACGCAGTATTTT.

This clone was observed a few times. The genes are TRBV5-4 and TRBJ2-1; 7 bases are shared with TRBD2. Germline-derived CDR1 and CDR2 are SGHNT and YYREEE (reference sequence). CDR3 length: 13 residues. V trimming: 2 bases; J trimming: 9 bases; junction bases outside the gene matches: 5. For the CDR3, the DNA is TGTGCCAGCAGCTTTGAATCTAGCGGTGAGCAGTTCTTC. Protein: CASSFESSGEQFF. Full variable domain (missing parts from reference TRBV5-4 and TRBJ2-1): ETGVTQSPTHLIKTRGQQVTLRCSSQSGHNTVSWYQQALGQGPQFIFQYYREEENGRGNFPPRFSGLQFPNYSSELNVNALELDDSALYLCASSFESSGEQFFGPGTRLTVL.

This clone has only a few counts. The CDR3 sequence: CAIQGPMNTEAFF. The CDR3 DNA follows: TGTGCTATACAGGGTCCCATGAACACTGAAGCTTTCTTT. This chain uses TRBV2 with TRBJ1-1, with a tentative D call TRBD1 (6 bases). This CDR3 has 13 amino acids. Germline assignment: CDR1 SNHLY and CDR2 FYNNEI.

V gene TRBV29-1 combines with J gene TRBJ2-3; the D is unclear. The CDR3 runs 12 residues. The germline V gene has CDR1 SQVTM and CDR2 ANQGSEA. The germline V and J ends were trimmed by 7 bases and 4 bases, with 12 bases remaining between them. CDR3 DNA: TGCAGCGCCCGAAATGGGGCAGATACGCAGTATTTT. Translating gives CSARNGADTQYF.

The chain couples TRBV7-2 to TRBJ1-5; D is unresolved. The CDR3 extends over 17 amino acids. V was pared by 4 bases and J by 2 bases, with 18 bases between. Germline assignment: CDR1 SGHTA and CDR2 FQGNSA. The CDR3 DNA sequence: TGTGCCAGCAGCTATAGGACCCTCCTACGAGGCAATCAGCCCCAGCATTTT. Translated: CASSYRTLLRGNQPQHF.